The 28 T cell receptor beta chains below come from one sample, sequenced in a study of blood T cell repertoires in COVID-19. The assay was immunoSEQ multiplex PCR, and TCRdb's table has in-frame clones only and misses some. The sample contains about 120,000 clones, around 83% of which appear only once. Sequenced sample: peripheral blood. These receptors were taken from a man in his 70s with acute or convalescent COVID-19.

This sequence joins TRBV5-1 and TRBJ2-5; 8 bases line up with TRBD2. The germline V gene encodes CDR1 SGHRS and CDR2 YFSETQ. V dropped 2 bases and J dropped 1; count of bases not matched to a gene: 7. CDR3 size: 16 residues. CDR3 region: CASSFGAGGPQETQYF. CDR3 coding DNA: TGCGCCAGCAGCTTTGGGGCGGGAGGTCCCCAAGAGACCCAGTACTTC.

The chain recombines TRBV11-2 with TRBJ2-7; D is unresolved. With 7 bases removed from V and 2 bases from J, the gap between germline ends came to 24 bases. This CDR3 spans 17 amino acids. The germline V gene has CDR1 SGHAT and CDR2 FQNNGV. The CDR3 coding sequence is TGTGCCAGCACCTCACGGCCCTACACAGAAAACCCCTACGAGCAGTACTTC. Encoded protein: CASTSRPYTENPYEQYF.

This clone was observed a few times. The genes are TRBV5-4 and TRBJ1-1, with no clear D. The CDR3 sequence is 14 residues long. Between the trimmed V and J ends, which lost 1 base and 2 bases, there was a span of 9 bases. From germline, CDR1 is SGHNT and CDR2 YYREEE (reference sequence). Written as DNA, the CDR3 is TGTGCCAGCAGCTTGCGAGCCATCAACACTGAAGCTTTCTTT. Translating gives CASSLRAINTEAFF.

This clone has more than one count but fewer than ten. The gene calls are TRBV10-2 and TRBJ1-5; 9 bases align to TRBD1. The CDR3 consists of 13 residues. The V and J ends lost 7 bases and 4 bases, in that order; junction bases with no gene match: 2. Looked up from germline, CDR1 is WSHSY and CDR2 is SAAADI. The chain's CDR3 is CASTGTGNQPQHF. In nucleotides, the CDR3 is TGCGCCAGCACCGGGACAGGGAATCAGCCCCAGCATTTT.

The rearrangement links TRBV6-5 to TRBJ2-3; a possible D gene is TRBD2 (5 bases). V was cut by 2 bases and J by 3 bases, with 15 bases left in between. The germline gives CDR1 MNHEY, CDR2 SVGAGI. The CDR3 totals 16 residues. As DNA, the CDR3 is TGTGCCAGCAGTTACGGGTCAGGTAGGGAGACAGATACGCAGTATTTT. Translation: CASSYGSGRETDTQYF.

V gene TRBV19 combines with J gene TRBJ2-1; TRBD2 agrees at 9 bases. Trimming removed 7 bases from V and 9 bases from J; junction bases left unmatched: 16. Germline V gives CDR1 LNHDA, CDR2 SQIVND (reference sequence). This CDR3 has 16 amino acids. CDR3 region: CASNPSGGGGAGEQFF. CDR3 sequence (DNA): TGTGCCAGTAATCCCTCAGGTGGCGGGGGGGCAGGTGAGCAGTTCTTC.

The chain combines TRBV10-2 with TRBJ1-2, with D maybe TRBD1 (5 bases). The CDR3 has 13 residues. The ends were cut back, 4 bases at V and 7 bases at J, with 13 bases in the middle. Germline CDR1 is WSHSY and CDR2 is SAAADI. Here the CDR3 DNA reads TGCGCCAGCAGTGGGGCAGGGCTCTCTGGCTACACCTTC. This sequence encodes CASSGAGLSGYTF.

The chain links TRBV18 to TRBJ1-2; 10 bases are shared with TRBD1. The CDR3 consists of 15 residues. J was trimmed by 4 bases and V by 2 bases; bases with no gene match: 4. Germline V gene lookup returns CDR1 KGHSH and CDR2 LQKENI. CDR3 sequence: CASSPWDRGGYGYTF. As DNA, the CDR3 is TGTGCCAGCTCACCATGGGACAGGGGTGGCTATGGCTACACCTTC.

The chain carries TRBV19 and TRBJ2-3; 9 bases are a match to TRBD2. Germline trimming cut 5 bases from V and 5 bases from J; bases unmatched to any gene: 5. There are 14 residues in the CDR3. The germline CDR1 and CDR2 sequences are LNHDA and SQIVND (reference sequence). DNA for the CDR3: TGTGCCAGTAGTCAAGGCGGGGGGGTAGATACGCAGTATTTT. Translated: CASSQGGGVDTQYF.

The J gene is TRBJ2-6, the V gene TRBV15; D is ambiguous. V lost 1 base, J lost 9 bases, and 13 bases lay in between. Germline CDR1 LNHNV, CDR2 YYDKDF (reference sequence). The CDR3 runs 15 residues. The DNA for the CDR3 is TGTGCCACCAGCAGAGGTCCGGTATCTGACAACGTCCTGACTTTC. The encoded protein is CATSRGPVSDNVLTF.

This clone was picked up a small number of times. The V call is TRBV6-5, the J call TRBJ2-7, with D possibly TRBD1 on 5 matching bases. CDR1 MNHEY and CDR2 SVGAGI come from the germline V gene. The CDR3 is made up of 13 amino acids. V was pared by 6 bases and J by 2 bases, with 11 bases between. The CDR3 protein is CASRGALTYEQYF. DNA for the CDR3: TGTGCCAGCAGAGGGGCGTTGACCTACGAGCAGTACTTC.

The V gene is TRBV24-1, the J gene TRBJ2-1; 7 bases are shared with TRBD1. The CDR3 is 15 amino acids. Unmatched junction bases numbered 6, after V lost 5 bases and J lost 3 bases. The germline V gene encodes CDR1 KGHDR and CDR2 SFDVKD. CDR3 sequence reads: CATSVRDRDYNEQFF. As DNA, the CDR3 is TGTGCCACCAGTGTTCGAGACAGGGACTACAATGAGCAGTTCTTC.

This chain uses TRBV20-1 with TRBJ1-5, with D unclear. The length of the CDR3 is 11 residues. V was shortened by 0 bases and J by 10 bases, with 7 bases between the two germline ends. CDR1 is DFQATT and CDR2 is SNEGSKA in the germline V gene (reference sequence). CDR3 DNA sequence: TGCAGTGCTAGAGATTCCCATCCCCAGCATTTT. Amino acid sequence: CSARDSHPQHF.

This clone appeared once. This chain links TRBV5-1 with TRBJ2-3, with a tentative D call TRBD1 (6 bases). Germline loops: CDR1 SGHRS, CDR2 YFSETQ. The CDR3 contains 13 residues. Trimming cost V 7 bases and J 2 bases, with 11 bases left between them. In DNA, the CDR3 is TGCGCCAGCCAGACAGGAAACACAGATACGCAGTATTTT. It translates to CASQTGNTDTQYF.

This rearrangement joins TRBV10-3 to TRBJ1-2; a weak D match, TRBD1 (6 bases). Germline values: CDR1 ENHRY, CDR2 SYGVKD. This CDR3 comprises 14 residues. Trimming removed 4 bases from V and 4 bases from J, with 13 bases in between. The CDR3 loop is CAISGTENSYGYTF. The CDR3 DNA reads as TGTGCCATCAGTGGGACAGAAAATAGCTATGGCTACACCTTC.

CDR3 sequence: CASSTPGSGEKLFF. In DNA, the CDR3 is TGTGCCAGTAGTACTCCGGGCAGCGGGGAAAAACTGTTTTTT. The V gene is TRBV19, the J gene TRBJ1-4; D remains unclear. Trimming took 4 bases from V and 8 from J, leaving 14 bases between them. From germline, CDR1 is LNHDA and CDR2 SQIVND (reference sequence). The CDR3 is made up of 14 amino acids.

The rearrangement joins TRBV2 to TRBJ2-2; 7 bases agree with TRBD1. CDR3 length: 15 amino acids. Trimming removed 4 bases from V and 2 bases from J; junction bases left unmatched: 4. Germline lookup yields CDR1 SNHLY and CDR2 FYNNEI. The CDR3 DNA reads as TGTGCCAGCAGTGGGGACAGAGTTAACACCGGGGAGCTGTTTTTT. It codes for CASSGDRVNTGELFF.

The genes are TRBV3-1 (or the pseudogene TRBV3-2) and TRBJ2-7; TRBD2 might be the D (6 bases). The germline CDR1 and CDR2 sequences are LGHDT and YNNKEL (reference sequence). CDR3 length: 12 amino acids. V was clipped by 1 base and J by 10 bases, with 11 bases between them. CDR3 region: CASSQGLGGQYF. CDR3 in DNA: TGTGCCAGCAGCCAAGGTCTGGGGGGACAGTACTTC.

This clone was detected only once. The chain links TRBV12-5 to TRBJ2-1; 7 positions agree with TRBD1. Germline V gene lookup returns CDR1 LGHNT and CDR2 FRNRAP. The ends lost 8 bases at V and 4 bases at J; junction bases unmatched: 5. This CDR3 has 13 amino acids. CDR3 loop: CASSPGGYNEQFF. CDR3 nucleotide sequence: TGTGCTAGTTCTCCAGGGGGTTACAATGAGCAGTTCTTC.

The chain carries TRBV6-1 and TRBJ1-1, with D possibly matching TRBD1 (5 bases). This CDR3 has 14 residues. Germline V lookup: CDR1 MNHNS, CDR2 SASEGT. Trimming shortened V by 1 base and J by 3 bases, and 9 bases separated the two germline ends. The CDR3 is CASSEVDSYTEAFF. For the CDR3, the DNA is TGTGCCAGCAGTGAAGTAGACAGTTACACTGAAGCTTTCTTT.

The J gene is TRBJ2-3, the V gene TRBV5-1; 8 positions match TRBD1. CDR1 is SGHRS and CDR2 is YFSETQ in the germline V gene. J gave up 2 bases and V 2 bases, and 22 bases lay outside the gene matches. The CDR3 runs 21 residues. CDR3 in amino acids: CASSLSPRPNRAGGFTDTQYF. The CDR3 DNA reads as TGCGCCAGCAGCTTATCCCCCCGGCCCAATCGGGCAGGGGGCTTCACAGATACGCAGTATTTT.

This clone has only a few counts. The sample carries other DNA sequences with the same CDR3. This chain uses TRBV11-3 with TRBJ2-5; 13 bases fit TRBD2. In germline, CDR1 is SGHNT, CDR2 YENEEA. CDR3 length: 14 amino acids. V trimming: 5 bases; J trimming: 5 bases; junction bases outside the gene matches: 2. CDR3 sequence: CASSTGLAGETQYF. CDR3 in DNA: TGTGCCAGCAGCACGGGACTAGCGGGGGAGACCCAGTACTTC. Complete variable domain (other parts from reference TRBV11-3 and TRBJ2-5): EAGVVQSPRYKIIEKKQPVAFWCNPISGHNTLYWYLQNLGQGPELLIRYENEEAVDDSQLPKDRFSAERLKGVDSTLKIQPAELGDSAVYLCASSTGLAGETQYFGPGTRLLVL.

This rearrangement joins TRBV28 to TRBJ1-1; 8 bases match TRBD1. Germline V gene sequence: CDR1 MDHEN, CDR2 SYDVKM. The CDR3 extends over 14 amino acids. Germline trimming cut 4 bases from V and 6 bases from J; bases unmatched to any gene: 7. CDR3 bases: TGTGCCAGCAGTTCAGGACAGGGTATCGCTGAAGCTTTCTTT. As protein: CASSSGQGIAEAFF.

This chain uses TRBV6-5 with TRBJ2-7; TRBD1 matches 7 bases. The CDR3 has 16 amino acids. Germline CDR1 reads MNHEY; CDR2 reads SVGAGI. With V trimmed by 2 bases and J by 3 bases, 10 bases remained unmatched. The CDR3 nucleotides read TGTGCCAGCAGTTACCAGCCCCCGGGACAGAGCTACGAGCAGTACTTC. Residues: CASSYQPPGQSYEQYF.

The CDR3 nucleotides read TGTGCCAGCAGTTTAATGAGGACTGAAGCTTTCTTT. It is translated as CASSLMRTEAFF. The chain joins TRBV12-3 or TRBV12-4 to TRBJ1-1; D is ambiguous. This CDR3 spans 12 amino acids. With 2 bases removed from V and 5 bases from J, the gap between germline ends came to 6 bases.

The rearrangement links TRBV7-9 to TRBJ1-3, with TRBD1 matching over 12 bases. The length of the CDR3 is 18 residues. V was clipped by 5 bases and J by 5 bases; unmatched bases: 13. From germline, CDR1 is SEHNR and CDR2 FQNEAQ (reference sequence). The CDR3 bases are TGTGCCAGCAGCGCGGGACAGGGGGCCCGAGGGGGCCGAAACACCATATATTTT. It translates to CASSAGQGARGGRNTIYF. The whole variable domain, remainder taken from reference TRBV7-9 and TRBJ1-3, is DTGVSQNPRHKITKRGQNVTFRCDPISEHNRLYWYRQTLGQGPEFLTYFQNEAQLEKSRLLSDRFSAERPKGSFSTLEIQRTEQGDSAMYLCASSAGQGARGGRNTIYFGEGSWLTVV.

The rearrangement joins TRBV15 to TRBJ1-5, with 9 positions matching TRBD1. Germline-derived CDR1 and CDR2 are LNHNV and YYDKDF (reference sequence). CDR3 length: 16 residues. J was trimmed by 7 bases and V by 5 bases; bases with no gene match: 12. The CDR3 protein is CATSGFRTGAGQPQHF. The DNA for the CDR3 is TGTGCCACCAGCGGCTTTCGGACAGGGGCCGGGCAGCCCCAGCATTTT.

This clone was counted between two and nine times. This rearrangement joins TRBV4-1 to TRBJ1-5; D is perhaps TRBD1 (5 bases). Trimming took 0 bases from V and 3 from J, leaving 18 bases between them. CDR3 length: 18 residues. Germline V gene sequence: CDR1 MGHRA, CDR2 YSYEKL. The CDR3, as DNA: TGCGCCAGCAGCCAAGATAGGGGCGTGACAGCTCCCAATCAGCCCCAGCATTTT. Protein product: CASSQDRGVTAPNQPQHF.